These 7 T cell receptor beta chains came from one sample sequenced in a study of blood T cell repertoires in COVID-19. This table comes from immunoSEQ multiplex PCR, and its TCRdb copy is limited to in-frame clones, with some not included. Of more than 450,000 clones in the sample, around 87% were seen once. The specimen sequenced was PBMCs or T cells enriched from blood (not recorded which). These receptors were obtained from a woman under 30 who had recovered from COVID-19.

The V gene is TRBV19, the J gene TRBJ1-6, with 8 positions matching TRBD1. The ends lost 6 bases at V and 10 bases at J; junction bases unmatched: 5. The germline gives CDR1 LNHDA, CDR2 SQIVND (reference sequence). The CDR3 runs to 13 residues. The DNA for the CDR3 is TGTGCCAGTAGCCCACAGGGGGGATCACCCCTCCACTTT. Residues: CASSPQGGSPLHF.

CDR3 sequence reads: CASSLDRGPETQYF. CDR3 DNA sequence: TGTGCCAGCAGCTTGGATCGCGGTCCGGAGACCCAGTACTTC. The chain carries TRBV5-4 and TRBJ2-5; no reliable D call. The length of the CDR3 is 14 residues. The V end was cut by 0 bases, the J end by 5 bases, with 11 bases between. Germline V gene lookup returns CDR1 SGHNT and CDR2 YYREEE (reference sequence).

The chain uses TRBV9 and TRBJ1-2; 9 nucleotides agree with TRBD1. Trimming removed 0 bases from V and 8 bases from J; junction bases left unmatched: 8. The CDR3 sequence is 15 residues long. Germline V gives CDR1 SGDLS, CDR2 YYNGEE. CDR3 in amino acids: CASSVGQGVSRGYTF. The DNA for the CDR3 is TGTGCCAGCAGCGTAGGACAGGGGGTGTCGAGAGGCTACACCTTC. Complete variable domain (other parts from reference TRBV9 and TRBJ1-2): DSGVTQTPKHLITATGQRVTLRCSPRSGDLSVYWYQQSLDQGLQFLIQYYNGEERAKGNILERFSAQQFPDLHSELNLSSLELGDSALYFCASSVGQGVSRGYTFGSGTRLTVV.

CDR3 loop: CASSSRGNNSPLHF. The CDR3 DNA follows: TGTGCCAGCAGCTCCAGGGGTAATAATTCACCCCTCCACTTT. The gene calls are TRBV7-8 and TRBJ1-6, with D possibly TRBD1 on 6 matching bases. Trimming shortened V by 4 bases and J by 5 bases, and 9 bases separated the two germline ends. CDR1 and CDR2 (germline): SGHVS, FQNEAQ. The CDR3 loop spans 14 amino acids. The full variable domain, with the rest looked up from reference TRBV7-8 and TRBJ1-6, is GAGVSQSPRYKVAKRGQDVALRCDPISGHVSLFWYQQALGQGPEFLTYFQNEAQLDKSGLPSDRFFAERPEGSVSTLKIQRTQQEDSAVYLCASSSRGNNSPLHFGNGTRLTVT.

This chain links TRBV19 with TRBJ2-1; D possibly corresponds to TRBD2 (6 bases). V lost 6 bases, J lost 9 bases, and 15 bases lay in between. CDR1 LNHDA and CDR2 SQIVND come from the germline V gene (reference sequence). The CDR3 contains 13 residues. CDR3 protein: CASSLTRSGEQFF. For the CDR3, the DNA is TGTGCCAGTAGCCTGACTAGGTCGGGTGAGCAGTTCTTC. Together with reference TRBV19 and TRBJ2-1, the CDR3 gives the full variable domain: DGGITQSPKYLFRKEGQNVTLSCEQNLNHDAMYWYRQDPGQGLRLIYYSQIVNDFQKGDIAEGYSVSREKKESFPLTVTSAQKNPTAFYLCASSLTRSGEQFFGPGTRLTVL.

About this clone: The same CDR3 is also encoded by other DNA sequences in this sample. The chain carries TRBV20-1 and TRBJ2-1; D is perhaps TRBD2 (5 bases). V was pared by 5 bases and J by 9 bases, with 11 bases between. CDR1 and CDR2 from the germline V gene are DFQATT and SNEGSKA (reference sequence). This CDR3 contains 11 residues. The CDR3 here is CSALRGFEQFF. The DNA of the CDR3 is TGCAGTGCTCTTCGGGGATTTGAGCAGTTCTTC.

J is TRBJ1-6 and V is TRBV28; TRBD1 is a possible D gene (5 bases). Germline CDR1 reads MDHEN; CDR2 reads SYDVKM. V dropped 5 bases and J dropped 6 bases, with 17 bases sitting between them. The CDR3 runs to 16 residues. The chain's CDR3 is CASSPRSTVLNSPLHF. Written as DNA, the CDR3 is TGTGCCAGCAGTCCTCGTTCGACAGTTCTTAATTCACCCCTCCACTTT. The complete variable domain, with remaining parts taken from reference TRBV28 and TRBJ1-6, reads DVKVTQSSRYLVKRTGEKVFLECVQDMDHENMFWYRQDPGLGLRLIYFSYDVKMKEKGDIPEGYSVSREKKERFSLILESASTNQTSMYLCASSPRSTVLNSPLHFGNGTRLTVT.